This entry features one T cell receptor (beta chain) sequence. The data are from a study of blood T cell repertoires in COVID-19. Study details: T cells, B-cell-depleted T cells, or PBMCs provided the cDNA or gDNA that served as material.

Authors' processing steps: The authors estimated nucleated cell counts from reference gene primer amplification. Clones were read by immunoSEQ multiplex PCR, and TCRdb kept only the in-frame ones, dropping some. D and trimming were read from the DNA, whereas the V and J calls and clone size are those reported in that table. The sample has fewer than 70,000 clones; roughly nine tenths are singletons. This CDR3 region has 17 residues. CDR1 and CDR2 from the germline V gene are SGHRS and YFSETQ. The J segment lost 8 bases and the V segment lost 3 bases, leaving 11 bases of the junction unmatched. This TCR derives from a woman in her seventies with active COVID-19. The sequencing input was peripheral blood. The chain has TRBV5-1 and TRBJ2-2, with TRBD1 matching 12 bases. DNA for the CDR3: TGCGCCAGCAGCTCGATGGGACAGGGGGCCGGCGGTGGGGAGCTGTTTTTT. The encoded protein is CASSSMGQGAGGGELFF.